A selection of T cell receptor beta chains follows, all from one sample in a study of cytomegalovirus exposure and HLA in healthy donors. The data were produced by immunoSEQ multiplex PCR, yet TCRdb's version contains in-frame clones alone and is incomplete. The repertoire holds 210,000 or so clones, with roughly 78% as singletons. The specimen was PBMCs. The origin of the receptors is a boy younger than 18 in good health and CMV-seronegative. Both conserved end residues are part of each CDR3. A D gene is named only where the DNA matches it firmly. Clone size is shown for a subset of rows, as once, few, many or a class of expanded clone.

V	D	size	J	DNA	CDR3
TRBV6-1	TRBD2	.	TRBJ2-5	TGTGCCAGCAGCGTAAGCGGGGGGGCCTGGGAGACCCAGTACTTC	CASSVSGGAWETQYF
TRBV4-1	TRBD1	.	TRBJ2-6	TGCGCCAGCAGACGTTGGACAGGGCCTGGGGCCAACGTCCTGACTTTC	CASRRWTGPGANVLTF
TRBV7-8	.	.	TRBJ1-3	TGTGCCAGCAGCTCCCCATTGGGAAACACCATATATTTT	CASSSPLGNTIYF
TRBV7-3	TRBD2	.	TRBJ2-2	TGTGCCAGCAGCGATCCTAAGACGGGAGGGACCGGGGAGCTGTTTTTT	CASSDPKTGGTGELFF
TRBV7-9	TRBD1	.	TRBJ2-3	TGTGCCAGCAGGATCGGACAGGAGACAGATACGCAGTATTTT	CASRIGQETDTQYF
TRBV10-3	TRBD1	.	TRBJ2-6	TGTGCCATCAGTCCAGATCTAGGGGGCACTGGGGCCAACGTCCTGACTTTC	CAISPDLGGTGANVLTF
TRBV2	TRBD1	.	TRBJ1-2	TGTGCCAGCAGATTAGGACAGGGCTATGGCTACACCTTC	CASRLGQGYGYTF
TRBV30	.	.	TRBJ2-5	TGTGCCTGGAGCTTTGAGGAGACCCAGTACTTC	CAWSFEETQYF
TRBV6-1	TRBD2	.	TRBJ2-7	TGTGCCAGCAGTGAACTCCCGGGAGGGATCCACGAGCAGTACTTC	CASSELPGGIHEQYF
TRBV2	.	few	TRBJ2-1	TGTGCCAGCAGTTCCGACAGGAGATCCTACAATGAGCAGTTCTTC	CASSSDRRSYNEQFF
TRBV10-3	TRBD2	once	TRBJ2-1	TGTGCCATCAGTGAGTCCGGGACTAGCGGGAGGAATGAGCAGTTCTTC	CAISESGTSGRNEQFF
TRBV5-1	.	once	TRBJ2-6	TGCGCCAGCAGCTTGGCCAATGGGGCCAACGTCCTGACTTTC	CASSLANGANVLTF
TRBV5-4	.	.	TRBJ1-3	TGTGCCAGCAGCCATGGGACTTATTCTGGAAACACCATATATTTT	CASSHGTYSGNTIYF
TRBV30	TRBD2	.	TRBJ2-3	TGTGCCTGGGAGGGGGGTAGCGGGGGGGCTGATACGCAGTATTTT	CAWEGGSGGADTQYF
TRBV9	.	.	TRBJ2-5	TGTGCCAGCAGCGTAAGCGGAATCCAAGAGACCCAGTACTTC	CASSVSGIQETQYF
TRBV27	TRBD1	.	TRBJ1-2	TGTGCCAGCAGCGAAATCGGACAGGCGGGCAGGGATGGCTACACCTTC	CASSEIGQAGRDGYTF
TRBV5-4	TRBD2	.	TRBJ2-2	TGTGCCAGCAGTCATGCGGGGGTAACCGGGGAGCTGTTTTTT	CASSHAGVTGELFF
TRBV9	TRBD1	.	TRBJ2-7	TGTGCCAGCAGCGTAGGCGGGACAGGGGTCTACGAGCAGTACTTC	CASSVGGTGVYEQYF
TRBV27	TRBD1	.	TRBJ2-7	TGTGCCAGCTCTTCGACAGGGGAAGGGGGCGAGCAGTACTTC	CASSSTGEGGEQYF
TRBV2	TRBD1	.	TRBJ1-5	TGTGCCAGCAGGGCAGGGGGCGCTTGGGGTCAGCCCCAGCATTTT	CASRAGGAWGQPQHF
TRBV19	TRBD2	.	TRBJ2-7	TGTGCCAGTAGTAGAGGGAGGGTTATCACCTCCTACGAGCAGTACTTC	CASSRGRVITSYEQYF
TRBV7-8	.	.	TRBJ1-5	TGTGCCAGCGGGGAGGCTGTAATCAGACCCCAGCATTTT	CASGEAVIRPQHF
TRBV7-9	.	.	TRBJ2-2	TGTGCCAGCAGCTTAGTCCCCCGCTCGCGGGCCGGGGAGCTGTTTTTT	CASSLVPRSRAGELFF
TRBV9	.	.	TRBJ1-6	TGTGCCAGCAGCTTTAGGGGGACACCCCTCCACTTT	CASSFRGTPLHF
TRBV11-2	TRBD2	.	TRBJ2-1	TGTGCCAGCAGCTTAGGGGTCGGGGCGGGAGGGCCAGGTGAGCAGTTCTTC	CASSLGVGAGGPGEQFF
TRBV7-2	.	.	TRBJ1-5	TGTGCCAGCAGCTTACAGTCAGTTAGCAATCAGCCCCAGCATTTT	CASSLQSVSNQPQHF
TRBV15	TRBD1	.	TRBJ2-3	TGTGCCACCAGCAGAGATCGAGAGGGGGCCGGAGATACGCAGTATTTT	CATSRDREGAGDTQYF
TRBV11-3	TRBD2	.	TRBJ2-7	TGTGCCAGCAGCCCCCTACGCGGGGGTTACGAGCAGTACTTC	CASSPLRGGYEQYF
TRBV11-3	.	.	TRBJ2-7	TGTGCCAGCAGCCCGACGGGCTACGAGCAGTACTTC	CASSPTGYEQYF
TRBV7-6	TRBD1	.	TRBJ2-2	TGTGCCAGCAGCCCTGACCAAACAGGGGTTTGGAACACCGGGGAGCTGTTTTTT	CASSPDQTGVWNTGELFF
TRBV6-5	TRBD1	few	TRBJ1-5	TGTGCCAGCAGTTGGGACAGGGGGGGACAGCCCCAGCATTTT	CASSWDRGGQPQHF
TRBV7-2	.	.	TRBJ1-5	TGTGCCAGCAGCTTAGCAGGGGCTCCTAGCAATCAGCCCCAGCATTTT	CASSLAGAPSNQPQHF
TRBV6-1	TRBD2	.	TRBJ2-1	TGTGCCATCGCAGAAGCGGGACCCCCATGGTTCTTC	CAIAEAGPPWFF
TRBV5-1	.	.	TRBJ2-1	TGCGCCAGCAGCCTGGATGCAGGCCGAAGCTCCTACAATGAGCAGTTCTTC	CASSLDAGRSSYNEQFF
TRBV9	.	once	TRBJ1-2	TGTGCCAGCAGCGCGACAGGCTCTAGCTATGGCTACACCTTC	CASSATGSSYGYTF
TRBV10-3	TRBD1	.	TRBJ1-2	TGTGCCATCAGTGAGTGGACGGGACAGATCAACTATGGCTACACCTTC	CAISEWTGQINYGYTF
TRBV11-2	.	.	TRBJ1-3	TGTGCCAGCAGCTTCTCAGGATCCGGAAACACCATATATTTT	CASSFSGSGNTIYF
TRBV19	.	.	TRBJ1-5	TGTGCCAGTAAACTCGCCCGGAATCAGCCCCAGCATTTT	CASKLARNQPQHF
TRBV15	.	.	TRBJ2-5	TGTGCCACCAGCAGACAGTACCAAGAGACCCAGTACTTC	CATSRQYQETQYF
TRBV6-4	.	.	TRBJ1-1	TGTGCCAGCAGTGCACAGGGACGAGGGAACACTGAAGCTTTCTTT	CASSAQGRGNTEAFF